These 25 T cell receptor beta chains were all obtained from the same sample, sequenced in a study of long-term antiretroviral therapy in people with HIV. The assay used was immunoSEQ (version v3.0), run at survey level. TCRdb keeps only in-frame clones here, not all; method: immunoSEQ multiplex PCR. The sample lists about 20,000 clones, roughly 80% occurring once. Specimen: unsorted PBMCs, collected 0.5 years before starting antiretroviral therapy. The origin of the receptors is a man in his late teens or twenties with HIV.

The V and J genes are TRBV9 and TRBJ1-1, with TRBD1 matching 7 bases. Trimming removed 3 bases from V and 1 base from J; junction bases left unmatched: 3. The germline CDR1 and CDR2 sequences are SGDLS and YYNGEE. The CDR3 is 14 residues long. The CDR3 DNA sequence: TGTGCCAGCAGCGCAGGGGGATCGAACACTGAAGCTTTCTTT. Translated: CASSAGGSNTEAFF.

This chain links TRBV7-8 with TRBJ2-3; a weak D match, TRBD2 (6 bases). V lost 5 bases and J lost 1, with 16 bases in between. Germline-derived CDR1 and CDR2 are SGHVS and FQNEAQ. The CDR3 runs 16 residues. DNA of the CDR3: TGTGCCAGCAGCCTTGGTCACGGGGAGGGCACAGATACGCAGTATTTT. It codes for CASSLGHGEGTDTQYF.

This clone was counted once. This chain joins TRBV10-3 and TRBJ2-5, with a weak D call TRBD1 (5 bases). Germline values: CDR1 ENHRY, CDR2 SYGVKD. This CDR3 contains 13 residues. Trimming took 2 bases from V and 2 from J, leaving 6 bases between them. In DNA form, the CDR3 reads TGTGCCATCAGTGAGGCAGGGCAAGAGACCCAGTACTTC. Amino acid sequence: CAISEAGQETQYF.

The genes are TRBV10-3 and TRBJ2-2; D is possibly TRBD1 or TRBD2 (6 bases each). Germline V gene lookup returns CDR1 ENHRY and CDR2 SYGVKD. With 4 bases removed from V and 4 bases from J, the gap between germline ends came to 16 bases. The CDR3 runs to 16 residues. DNA of the CDR3: TGTGCCATCAGTGTCCGGGACACAGCGGGCACCGGGGAGCTGTTTTTT. Translating gives CAISVRDTAGTGELFF.

This chain links TRBV7-8 with TRBJ1-6; D not certain. Trimming pared 5 bases from V and 0 bases from J, leaving 14 bases between. This CDR3 comprises 17 residues. The germline V gene encodes CDR1 SGHVS and CDR2 FQNEAQ. The CDR3 region is CASSTVPASSYNSPLHF. The CDR3 coding sequence is TGTGCCAGCAGCACCGTTCCGGCTAGCTCCTATAATTCACCCCTCCACTTT. Variable domain in full (rest from reference TRBV7-8 and TRBJ1-6): GAGVSQSPRYKVAKRGQDVALRCDPISGHVSLFWYQQALGQGPEFLTYFQNEAQLDKSGLPSDRFFAERPEGSVSTLKIQRTQQEDSAVYLCASSTVPASSYNSPLHFGNGTRLTVT.

The chain combines TRBV4-1 with TRBJ1-2; perhaps TRBD1 as D (6 bases). This CDR3 contains 14 residues. Trimming removed 0 bases from V and 5 bases from J, with 10 bases in between. Germline assignment: CDR1 MGHRA and CDR2 YSYEKL. The DNA of the CDR3 is TGCGCCAGCAGCCAAGATGACAGGCCGTATGGCTACACCTTC. Translation gives CASSQDDRPYGYTF.

V is TRBV6-4 and J is TRBJ2-1; D is possibly TRBD1 or TRBD2 (5 bases each). V was shortened by 3 bases and J by 9 bases, with 21 bases between the two germline ends. Germline V gene lookup returns CDR1 MRHNA and CDR2 SNTAGT. The CDR3 is 16 residues long. Here the CDR3 reads CASSESGGDLGGEQFF. CDR3 nucleotide sequence: TGTGCCAGCAGTGAGAGTGGGGGAGATCTCGGCGGTGAGCAGTTCTTC.

The rearrangement joins TRBV7-9 to TRBJ2-7, with D uncertain. Germline V gene sequence: CDR1 SEHNR, CDR2 FQNEAQ (reference sequence). The CDR3 totals 13 residues. Trimming took off 4 bases at V and 1 base at J, with 8 bases between the two ends. Written as DNA, the CDR3 is TGTGCCAGCAGCTGGGGAAGGTCCTACGAGCAGTACTTC. Translated: CASSWGRSYEQYF.

The V and J genes are TRBV5-6 and TRBJ1-2, with D perhaps matching TRBD1 (5 bases). Deletions cut 0 bases from V and 8 bases from J, with 17 bases between. The CDR3 length is 15 residues. Looked up from germline, CDR1 is SGHDT and CDR2 is YYEEEE. Here the CDR3 reads CASSLDQGGQRGYTF. CDR3 sequence (DNA): TGTGCCAGCAGCTTGGATCAGGGAGGCCAAAGGGGCTACACCTTC.

The rearrangement links TRBV4-3 to TRBJ2-5; TRBD2 matches 11 bases. The CDR3 is 19 residues long. Germline V gives CDR1 LGHNA, CDR2 YSLEER. After removal of 0 bases from V and 4 bases from J, the junction contained 13 bases not matched to a gene. The CDR3 reads CASSQDPSGGRTGRETQYF. DNA for the CDR3: TGCGCCAGCAGCCAAGATCCTAGCGGGGGGAGGACGGGGAGAGAGACCCAGTACTTC.

The chain recombines TRBV4-1 with TRBJ1-1; no clear D. Trimming removed 4 bases from V and 1 base from J, with 16 bases in between. Germline values: CDR1 MGHRA, CDR2 YSYEKL. The CDR3 loop spans 16 amino acids. In DNA form, the CDR3 reads TGCGCCAGCAGCCCCCCCACGCGCCGAAGGAACACTGAAGCTTTCTTT. Translating gives CASSPPTRRRNTEAFF.

CDR3 protein: CASSYRGYGYTF. DNA for the CDR3: TGTGCCAGCAGTTACAGGGGGTATGGCTACACCTTC. The chain has TRBV27 and TRBJ1-2; 8 bases fit TRBD1. The germline CDR1 and CDR2 sequences are MNHEY and SMNVEV (reference sequence). There are 12 residues in the CDR3. Unmatched junction bases numbered 0, after V lost 4 bases and J lost 5 bases.

The V call is TRBV28, the J call TRBJ2-7; 13 positions agree with TRBD2. With 1 base clipped from V and 3 bases from J, the junction kept 6 bases outside the gene matches. The V gene's germline CDR1 is MDHEN and CDR2 SYDVKM. This CDR3 has 17 residues. This CDR3 reads CASSLLGLAGLGYEQYF. The DNA of the CDR3 is TGTGCCAGCAGTTTATTGGGACTAGCGGGATTGGGCTACGAGCAGTACTTC.

The V call is TRBV27, the J call TRBJ1-1; D perhaps matches TRBD1 (6 bases). V lost 2 bases to trimming and J lost 2 bases, with 12 bases between them. This CDR3 has 15 residues. CDR1 and CDR2 from the germline V gene are MNHEY and SMNVEV (reference sequence). The CDR3 loop is CASSLGNGGNTEAFF. In DNA, the CDR3 is TGTGCCAGCAGTTTAGGGAACGGGGGCAACACTGAAGCTTTCTTT.

The chain carries TRBV27 and TRBJ1-1; D is unresolved. This CDR3 contains 13 residues. Deletions cut 3 bases from V and 4 bases from J, with 9 bases between. Per germline, CDR1 MNHEY and CDR2 SMNVEV (reference sequence). CDR3 sequence: CASSFVRSTEAFF. CDR3 coding DNA: TGTGCCAGCAGTTTTGTACGGAGCACTGAAGCTTTCTTT.

This clone was counted a few times. DNA of the CDR3: TGTGCCAGCTCACCGTCGGGCCCCACTGAAGCTTTCTTT. Translating it yields CASSPSGPTEAFF. This chain links TRBV18 with TRBJ1-1; no clear D. The CDR3 totals 13 residues. Trimming removed 3 bases from V and 4 bases from J, with 9 bases in between. Per germline, CDR1 KGHSH and CDR2 LQKENI.

The V gene is TRBV28, the J gene TRBJ1-2, with TRBD1 matching over 7 bases. Trimming took 5 bases from V and 6 from J; bases not matched to a gene: 18. CDR3 length: 17 amino acids. CDR1 is MDHEN and CDR2 is SYDVKM in the germline V gene. The chain's CDR3 is CASSTRQGGIAAHGYTF. The CDR3 DNA is TGTGCCAGCAGTACCCGACAGGGAGGCATAGCGGCTCATGGCTACACCTTC.

The chain uses TRBV9 and TRBJ2-7; D is unresolved. The V gene's germline CDR1 is SGDLS and CDR2 YYNGEE. This CDR3 is 15 amino acids long. Trimming removed 1 base at V and 4 bases at J, with 15 bases between. Written as DNA, the CDR3 is TGTGCCAGCAGCGTAACAGACACGGGTTTGTACGAGCAGTACTTC. Amino acids: CASSVTDTGLYEQYF.

This clone occurred once. The V and J genes are TRBV5-1 and TRBJ2-2; 8 bases fit TRBD1. Trimming took 3 bases from V and 0 from J; bases not matched to a gene: 4. Germline loops: CDR1 SGHRS, CDR2 YFSETQ. The CDR3 sequence is 16 residues long. For the CDR3, the DNA is TGCGCCAGCAGCTCCCCGGGACAGGCGAACACCGGGGAGCTGTTTTTT. As protein: CASSSPGQANTGELFF.

DNA for the CDR3: TGTGCCAGCAGCTTCAGGGGGCTAGGAAACACCATATATTTT. Protein: CASSFRGLGNTIYF. The V and J genes are TRBV5-4 and TRBJ1-3; the match to TRBD1 covers 8 bases. The ends lost 2 bases at V and 4 bases at J; junction bases unmatched: 2. This CDR3 contains 14 residues. Germline V gives CDR1 SGHNT, CDR2 YYREEE (reference sequence).

The rearrangement joins TRBV28 to TRBJ1-4; D may be TRBD1 (5 bases). Trimming removed 5 bases from V and 6 bases from J, with 13 bases in between. CDR1 is MDHEN, CDR2 SYDVKM, per germline. This CDR3 region has 14 residues. The chain's CDR3 is CASSPDRLDEKLFF. CDR3 nucleotides: TGTGCCAGCAGTCCCGACAGACTCGATGAAAAACTGTTTTTT. Complete variable domain (other parts from reference TRBV28 and TRBJ1-4): DVKVTQSSRYLVKRTGEKVFLECVQDMDHENMFWYRQDPGLGLRLIYFSYDVKMKEKGDIPEGYSVSREKKERFSLILESASTNQTSMYLCASSPDRLDEKLFFGSGTQLSVL.

The J gene is TRBJ2-1, the V gene TRBV7-6; TRBD1 aligns across 9 bases. The CDR3 is 16 amino acids. The V segment lost 5 bases and the J segment 2 bases; nucleotides outside the gene matches: 7. Germline loops: CDR1 SGHVS, CDR2 FNYEAQ. CDR3 nucleotide sequence: TGTGCCAGCAGCACCATCCGGGACAGGGCCTACAATGAGCAGTTCTTC. This encodes CASSTIRDRAYNEQFF.

This chain connects TRBV18 to TRBJ2-1; D is perhaps TRBD1 (6 bases). Looked up from germline, CDR1 is KGHSH and CDR2 is LQKENI. This CDR3 is 17 amino acids long. V shed 3 bases and J shed 6 bases, with 21 bases lying between them. The CDR3 DNA is TGTGCCAGCTCACCCCCATCCGGCAGGGGATCGGTCAATGAGCAGTTCTTC. It encodes CASSPPSGRGSVNEQFF.

This clone is medium-sized in the sample. The genes are TRBV13 and TRBJ1-1; D gene uncertain. Per germline, CDR1 PRHDT and CDR2 FYEKMQ (reference sequence). The CDR3 consists of 14 residues. V was cut by 4 bases and J by 3 bases, with 12 bases left in between. The CDR3 protein is CASSSLGDYTEAFF. The CDR3 region has the DNA TGTGCCAGCAGCTCACTGGGAGATTACACTGAAGCTTTCTTT.

This chain uses TRBV7-6 with TRBJ2-3; D may be TRBD1 or TRBD2 (5 bases each). The germline CDR1 and CDR2 sequences are SGHVS and FNYEAQ. CDR3 length equals 15 residues. V was cut by 1 base and J by 5 bases, with 13 bases left in between. CDR3 sequence (DNA): TGTGCCAGCAGCTTAGGAATGGGGGTGCAAGATACGCAGTATTTT. This translates into CASSLGMGVQDTQYF. The variable domain in full, with the rest retrieved from reference TRBV7-6 and TRBJ2-3, is GAGVSQSPRYKVTKRGQDVALRCDPISGHVSLYWYRQALGQGPEFLTYFNYEAQQDKSGLPNDRFSAERPEGSISTLTIQRTEQRDSAMYRCASSLGMGVQDTQYFGPGTRLTVL.